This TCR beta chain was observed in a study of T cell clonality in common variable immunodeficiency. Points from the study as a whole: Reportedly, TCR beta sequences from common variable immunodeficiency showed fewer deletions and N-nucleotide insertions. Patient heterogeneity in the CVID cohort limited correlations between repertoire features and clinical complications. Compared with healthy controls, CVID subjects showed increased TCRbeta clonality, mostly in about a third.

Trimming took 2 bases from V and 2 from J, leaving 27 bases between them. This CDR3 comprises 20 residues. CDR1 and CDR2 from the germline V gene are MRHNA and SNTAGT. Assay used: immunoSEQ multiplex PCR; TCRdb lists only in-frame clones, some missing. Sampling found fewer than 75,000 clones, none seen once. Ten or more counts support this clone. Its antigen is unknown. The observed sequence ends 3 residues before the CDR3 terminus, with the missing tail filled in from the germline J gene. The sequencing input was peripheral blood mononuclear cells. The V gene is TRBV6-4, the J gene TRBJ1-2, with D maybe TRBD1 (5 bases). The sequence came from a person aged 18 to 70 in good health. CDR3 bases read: TGTGCCAGCAGTGACCCCCGTTTAATCAAGGGGCGCCAGACAAACTATGGC. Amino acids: CASSDPRLIKGRQTNYG. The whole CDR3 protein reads CASSDPRLIKGRQTNYGYTF.